One and the same sample provided the 5 T cell receptor beta chains below, sequenced in a study of cytomegalovirus exposure and HLA in healthy donors. Using immunoSEQ multiplex PCR, the repertoire was profiled, and TCRdb retains in-frame clones only, with some absent. The table lists 150,000 to 200,000 clones, over 65% of them singletons. Sequencing was carried out using PBMCs. The receptors stem from a man aged 18 to 29 in good health and CMV-seropositive.

This clone was seen a handful of times. The rearrangement uses TRBV4-3 and TRBJ2-1; 9 bases fit TRBD2. CDR3 length: 18 residues. With V trimmed by 0 bases and J by 1 base, 7 bases remained unmatched. The germline gives CDR1 LGHNA, CDR2 YSLEER. The CDR3 here is CASSQEGREGTSYNEQFF. The CDR3 nucleotides are TGCGCCAGCAGCCAAGAGGGGCGGGAGGGCACTTCCTACAATGAGCAGTTCTTC.

This chain links TRBV4-3 with TRBJ2-1; 7 nucleotides agree with TRBD2. CDR3 length: 14 amino acids. V lost 4 bases and J lost 7; bases outside the gene matches: 7. CDR1 is LGHNA and CDR2 is YSLEER in the germline V gene. CDR3: CASSPRLASNEQFF. DNA of the CDR3: TGCGCCAGCAGCCCAAGACTAGCTAGTAATGAGCAGTTCTTC.

CDR3 residues: CASSFRGRDTDTQYF. Here the CDR3 DNA reads TGTGCCAGCAGCTTTCGGGGGAGGGATACAGATACGCAGTATTTT. The rearrangement uses TRBV7-9 and TRBJ2-3; 7 bases match TRBD2. Germline-derived CDR1 and CDR2 are SEHNR and FQNEAQ (reference sequence). The V gene end was trimmed by 3 bases and the J gene end by 3 bases; junction bases not matched to a gene: 6. This CDR3 region has 15 residues.

The rearrangement joins TRBV5-1 to TRBJ2-3; 11 positions match TRBD2. V lost 3 bases and J lost 0; bases outside the gene matches: 3. Germline V lookup: CDR1 SGHRS, CDR2 YFSETQ. The CDR3 has 16 residues. CDR3 sequence reads: CASSSSGRLSTDTQYF. As DNA, the CDR3 is TGCGCCAGCAGCTCTAGCGGGAGGCTAAGCACAGATACGCAGTATTTT.

V usage is TRBV5-1 and J usage is TRBJ1-3; TRBD1 agrees at 8 bases. Per the germline V gene, CDR1 is SGHRS and CDR2 is YFSETQ. This CDR3 has 14 residues. Trimming took 8 bases from V and 0 from J; bases not matched to a gene: 4. The CDR3 region is CASSTGGSGNTIYF. The CDR3 region has the DNA TGCGCCAGTAGTACAGGGGGCTCTGGAAACACCATATATTTT.